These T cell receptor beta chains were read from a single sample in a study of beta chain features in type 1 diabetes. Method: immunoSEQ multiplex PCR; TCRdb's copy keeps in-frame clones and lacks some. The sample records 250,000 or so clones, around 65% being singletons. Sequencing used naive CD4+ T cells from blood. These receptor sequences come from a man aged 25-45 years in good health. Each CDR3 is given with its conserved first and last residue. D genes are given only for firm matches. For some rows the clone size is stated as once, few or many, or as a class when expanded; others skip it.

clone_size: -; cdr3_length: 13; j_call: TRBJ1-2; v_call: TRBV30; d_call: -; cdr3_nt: TGTGCCTGGAGTACCCGTGGAGAGGGCGGCTACACCTTC; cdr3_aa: CAWSTRGEGGYTF
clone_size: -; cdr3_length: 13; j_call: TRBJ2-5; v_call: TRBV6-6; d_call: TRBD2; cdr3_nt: TGTGCCAGCAGTCGACTAGCTTTGGAGACCCAGTACTTC; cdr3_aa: CASSRLALETQYF
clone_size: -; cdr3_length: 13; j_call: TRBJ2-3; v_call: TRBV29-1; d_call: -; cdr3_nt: TGCAGCGTTGATGGGACGCCCACAGATACGCAGTATTTT; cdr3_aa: CSVDGTPTDTQYF
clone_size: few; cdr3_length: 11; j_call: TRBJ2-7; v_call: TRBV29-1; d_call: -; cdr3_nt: TGCAGCGTTGCAGTCTCCTACGAGCAGTACTTC; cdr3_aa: CSVAVSYEQYF
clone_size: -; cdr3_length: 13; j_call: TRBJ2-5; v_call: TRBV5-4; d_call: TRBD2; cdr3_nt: TGTGCCAGCAGCCCGGGGGGGGCAGAGACCCAGTACTTC; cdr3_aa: CASSPGGAETQYF
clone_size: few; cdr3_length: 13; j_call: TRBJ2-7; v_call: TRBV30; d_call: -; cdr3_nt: TGTGCCCGCGGGATAGCGGAGTCCTACGAGCAGTACTTC; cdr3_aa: CARGIAESYEQYF
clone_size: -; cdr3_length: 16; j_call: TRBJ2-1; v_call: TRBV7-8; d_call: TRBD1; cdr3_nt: TGTGCCAGCAGGCAAGCCGGGACAGGGGACTACAATGAGCAGTTCTTC; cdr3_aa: CASRQAGTGDYNEQFF
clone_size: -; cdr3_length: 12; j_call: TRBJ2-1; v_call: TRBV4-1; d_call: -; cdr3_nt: TGCGCCAGCAGCCACCGTGCAGGAGAGCAGTTCTTC; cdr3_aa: CASSHRAGEQFF
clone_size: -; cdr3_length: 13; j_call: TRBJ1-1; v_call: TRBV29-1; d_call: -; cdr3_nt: TGCAGCGTCCTGGGACTGATGAACACTGAAGCTTTCTTT; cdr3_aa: CSVLGLMNTEAFF
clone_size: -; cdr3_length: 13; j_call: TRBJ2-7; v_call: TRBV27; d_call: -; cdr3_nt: TGTGCCAGCCGGGACACTACCTCCTACGAGCAGTACTTC; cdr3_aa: CASRDTTSYEQYF
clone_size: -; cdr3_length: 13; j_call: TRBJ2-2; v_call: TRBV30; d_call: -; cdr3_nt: TGTGCCTGGAGTAGAGGCGGCACCGGGGAGCTGTTTTTT; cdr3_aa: CAWSRGGTGELFF
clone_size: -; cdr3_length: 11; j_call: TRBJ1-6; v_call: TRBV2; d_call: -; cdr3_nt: TGTGCCAGCAGACGCACTGATCCCCTCCACTTT; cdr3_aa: CASRRTDPLHF
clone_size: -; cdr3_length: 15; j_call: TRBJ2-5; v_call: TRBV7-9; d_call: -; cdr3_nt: TGTGCCAGCAGCAGGCCACCGTCTCTCCAAGAGACCCAGTACTTC; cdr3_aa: CASSRPPSLQETQYF
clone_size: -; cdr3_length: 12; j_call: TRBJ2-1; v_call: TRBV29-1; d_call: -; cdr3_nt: TGCGCCAGCGTAAGCTCCTACAATGAGCAGTTCTTC; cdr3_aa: CASVSSYNEQFF
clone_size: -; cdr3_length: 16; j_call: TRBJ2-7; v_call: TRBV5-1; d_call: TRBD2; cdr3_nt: TGCGCCAGCAGCTTGGCCAGTTTAGCGGGGACCTACGAGCAGTACTTC; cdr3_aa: CASSLASLAGTYEQYF
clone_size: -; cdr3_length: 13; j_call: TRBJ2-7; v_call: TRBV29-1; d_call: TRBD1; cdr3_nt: TGCAGCGTCGAGGACAGGGCGGGATACGAGCAGTACTTC; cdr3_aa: CSVEDRAGYEQYF
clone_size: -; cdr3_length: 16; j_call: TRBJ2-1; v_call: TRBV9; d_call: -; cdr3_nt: TGTGCCAGCAGCGTAGATTCGTGGCAGGACTACAATGAGCAGTTCTTC; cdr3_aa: CASSVDSWQDYNEQFF
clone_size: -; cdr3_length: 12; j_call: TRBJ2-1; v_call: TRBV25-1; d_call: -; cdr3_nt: TGTGCCAGCAGTGAAAAGTTCAATGAGCAGTTCTTC; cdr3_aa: CASSEKFNEQFF
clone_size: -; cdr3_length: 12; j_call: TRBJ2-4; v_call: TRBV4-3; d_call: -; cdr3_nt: TGCGCCAGCAGCCCCCCGGGACCATCCCAGTACTTC; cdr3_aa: CASSPPGPSQYF
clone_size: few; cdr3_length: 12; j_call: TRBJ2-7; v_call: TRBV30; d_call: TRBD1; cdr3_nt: TGTGCCTGGGGACAGGGGGACCGCGAGCAGTACTTC; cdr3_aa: CAWGQGDREQYF
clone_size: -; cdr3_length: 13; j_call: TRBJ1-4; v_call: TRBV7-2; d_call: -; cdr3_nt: TGTGCCAGCAGCTTAATCGGTTGGGCGGAACTGTTTTTT; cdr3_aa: CASSLIGWAELFF
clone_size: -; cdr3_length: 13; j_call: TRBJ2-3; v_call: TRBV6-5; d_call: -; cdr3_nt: TGTGCCAGCAGAAATCCCGGCTCAGATACGCAGTATTTT; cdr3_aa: CASRNPGSDTQYF
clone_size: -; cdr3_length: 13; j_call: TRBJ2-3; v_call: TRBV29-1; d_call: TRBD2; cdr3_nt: TGCAGTAAGCGGGAGGGAGGCACAGATACGCAGTATTTT; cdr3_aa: CSKREGGTDTQYF
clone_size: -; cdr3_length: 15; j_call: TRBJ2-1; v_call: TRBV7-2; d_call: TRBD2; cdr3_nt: TGTGCCAGCAGCTTAGTGGCTAGCGGGAGGAATGAGCAGTTCTTC; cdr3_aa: CASSLVASGRNEQFF
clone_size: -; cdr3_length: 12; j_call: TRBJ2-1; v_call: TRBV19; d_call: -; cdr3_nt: TGTGCCAGTAGTATCGTCGACAATGAGCAGTTCTTC; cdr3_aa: CASSIVDNEQFF
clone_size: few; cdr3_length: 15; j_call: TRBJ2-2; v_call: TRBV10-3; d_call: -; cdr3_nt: TGTGCCATCAGTGAGGCGCCAGTGAACACCGGGGAGCTGTTTTTT; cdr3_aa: CAISEAPVNTGELFF
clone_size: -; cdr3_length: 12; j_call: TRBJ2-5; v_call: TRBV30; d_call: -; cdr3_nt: TGTGCCTGGAAGCAGGGTCCCGAGACCCAGTACTTC; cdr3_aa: CAWKQGPETQYF
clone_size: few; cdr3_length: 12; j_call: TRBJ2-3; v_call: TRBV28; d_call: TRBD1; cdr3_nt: TGTGCCAGCAGCGAGACAGGGGATACGCAGTATTTT; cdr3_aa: CASSETGDTQYF
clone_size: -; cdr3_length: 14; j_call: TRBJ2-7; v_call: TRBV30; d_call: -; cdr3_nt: TGTGCCTGGAGTAGTTCCCCGGCGGGCTACGAGCAGTACTTC; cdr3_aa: CAWSSSPAGYEQYF
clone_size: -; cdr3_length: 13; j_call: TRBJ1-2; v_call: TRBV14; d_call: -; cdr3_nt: TGTGCCAGCAGCCAAGTAACAGGGATGGGCTACACCTTC; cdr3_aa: CASSQVTGMGYTF
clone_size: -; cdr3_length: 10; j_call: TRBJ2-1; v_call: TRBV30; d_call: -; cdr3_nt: TGTGCCTGGTTGGGGGTCGAGCAGTTCTTC; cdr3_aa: CAWLGVEQFF
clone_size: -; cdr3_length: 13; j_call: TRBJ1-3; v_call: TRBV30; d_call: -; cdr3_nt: TGTGCCTGGACAGGGAACTCTGGAAACACCATATATTTT; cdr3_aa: CAWTGNSGNTIYF
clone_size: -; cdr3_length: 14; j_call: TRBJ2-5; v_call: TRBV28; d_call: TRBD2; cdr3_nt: TGTGCCAGCACTACGCCGGGACTACCAGAGACCCAGTACTTC; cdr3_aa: CASTTPGLPETQYF
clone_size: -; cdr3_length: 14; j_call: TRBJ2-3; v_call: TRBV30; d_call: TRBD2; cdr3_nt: TGTGCCTGGAGACTAGCGGGGGGCTCGGATACGCAGTATTTT; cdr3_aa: CAWRLAGGSDTQYF
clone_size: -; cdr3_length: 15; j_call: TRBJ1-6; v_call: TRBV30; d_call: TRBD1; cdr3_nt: TGTGCCTGGAGTGCTCTACAGGGGGCGAATTCACCCCTCCACTTT; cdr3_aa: CAWSALQGANSPLHF
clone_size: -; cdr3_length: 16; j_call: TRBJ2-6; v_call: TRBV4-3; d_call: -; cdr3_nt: TGCGCCAGCAGTCACACCCCTCTGTCTGGGGCCAACGTCCTGACTTTC; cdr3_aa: CASSHTPLSGANVLTF
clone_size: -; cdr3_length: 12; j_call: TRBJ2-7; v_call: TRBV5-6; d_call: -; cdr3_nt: TGTGCCAGCAGCCGAAGTGGCTACGAGCAGTACTTC; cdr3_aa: CASSRSGYEQYF
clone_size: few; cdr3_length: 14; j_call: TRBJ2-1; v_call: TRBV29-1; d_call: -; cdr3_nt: TGCAGCGTTTCCTACCGGGCAGGGTACAATGAGCAGTTCTTC; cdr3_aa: CSVSYRAGYNEQFF
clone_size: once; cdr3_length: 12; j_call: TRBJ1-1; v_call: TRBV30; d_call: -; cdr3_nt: TGTGCCTGGAGTTGGACAAGCACTGAAGCTTTCTTT; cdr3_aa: CAWSWTSTEAFF
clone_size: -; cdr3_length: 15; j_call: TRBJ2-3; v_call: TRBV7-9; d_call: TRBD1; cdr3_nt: TGTGCCAGCAGCCAGGGGGCGCAAGGCACAGATACGCAGTATTTT; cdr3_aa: CASSQGAQGTDTQYF
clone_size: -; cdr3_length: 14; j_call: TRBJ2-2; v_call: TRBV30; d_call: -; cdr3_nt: TGTGCCTGGAGAAGGGTAACGAACACCGGGGAGCTGTTTTTT; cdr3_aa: CAWRRVTNTGELFF
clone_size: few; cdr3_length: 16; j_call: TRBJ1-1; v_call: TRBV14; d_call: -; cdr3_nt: TGTGCCAGCAGCCAAGCGACTGGAGCCATGAACACTGAAGCTTTCTTT; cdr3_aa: CASSQATGAMNTEAFF
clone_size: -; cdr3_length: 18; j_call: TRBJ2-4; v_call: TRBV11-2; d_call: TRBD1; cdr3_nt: TGTGCCAGCAGCTTAGTAGGAGGGACAGGGGTAGCCAAAAACATTCAGTACTTC; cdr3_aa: CASSLVGGTGVAKNIQYF
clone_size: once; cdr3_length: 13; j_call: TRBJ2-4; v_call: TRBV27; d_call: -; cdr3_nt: TGTGCCAGCAGGGGGCATGCCAAAAACATTCAGTACTTC; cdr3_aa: CASRGHAKNIQYF
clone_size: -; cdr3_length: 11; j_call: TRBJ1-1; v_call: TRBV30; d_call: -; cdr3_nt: TGTGCCTGGGTGAAGGTTACTGAAGCTTTCTTT; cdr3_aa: CAWVKVTEAFF
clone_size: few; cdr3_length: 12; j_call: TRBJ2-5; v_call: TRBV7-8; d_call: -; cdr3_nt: TGTGCCAGCAGCCCTCGGGGGAAGACCCAGTACTTC; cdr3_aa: CASSPRGKTQYF
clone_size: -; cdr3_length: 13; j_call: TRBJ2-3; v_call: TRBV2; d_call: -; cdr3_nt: TGTGCCAGCATGGGCGACAGCGCAGATACGCAGTATTTT; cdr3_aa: CASMGDSADTQYF
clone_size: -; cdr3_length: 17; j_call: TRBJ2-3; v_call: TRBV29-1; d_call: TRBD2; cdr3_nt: TGCAGCGTAAGGGGACTAGCGGGCGTCTCCGGCACAGATACGCAGTATTTT; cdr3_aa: CSVRGLAGVSGTDTQYF
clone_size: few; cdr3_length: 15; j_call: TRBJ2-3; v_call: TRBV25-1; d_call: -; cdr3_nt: TGTGCCAGCAGTGAATTGGGGGAAAGCACAGATACGCAGTATTTT; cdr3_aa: CASSELGESTDTQYF
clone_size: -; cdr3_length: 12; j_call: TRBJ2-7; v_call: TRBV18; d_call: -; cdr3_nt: TGTGCCAGCTCACCCTCCGACCGCGAGCAGTACTTC; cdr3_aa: CASSPSDREQYF
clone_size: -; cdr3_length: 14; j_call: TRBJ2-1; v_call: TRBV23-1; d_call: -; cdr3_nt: TGCGCCAGCAGTCAGACGGGGACCGACAATGAGCAGTTCTTC; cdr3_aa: CASSQTGTDNEQFF
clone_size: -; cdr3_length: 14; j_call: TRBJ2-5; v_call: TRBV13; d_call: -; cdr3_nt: TGTGCCAGCACCCTTCGGACACGGGCCGAGACCCAGTACTTC; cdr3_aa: CASTLRTRAETQYF
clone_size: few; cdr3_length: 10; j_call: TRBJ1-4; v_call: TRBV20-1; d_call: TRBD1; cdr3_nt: TGCAGTGCGACGGGGACAGATCTGTTTTTT; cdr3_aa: CSATGTDLFF